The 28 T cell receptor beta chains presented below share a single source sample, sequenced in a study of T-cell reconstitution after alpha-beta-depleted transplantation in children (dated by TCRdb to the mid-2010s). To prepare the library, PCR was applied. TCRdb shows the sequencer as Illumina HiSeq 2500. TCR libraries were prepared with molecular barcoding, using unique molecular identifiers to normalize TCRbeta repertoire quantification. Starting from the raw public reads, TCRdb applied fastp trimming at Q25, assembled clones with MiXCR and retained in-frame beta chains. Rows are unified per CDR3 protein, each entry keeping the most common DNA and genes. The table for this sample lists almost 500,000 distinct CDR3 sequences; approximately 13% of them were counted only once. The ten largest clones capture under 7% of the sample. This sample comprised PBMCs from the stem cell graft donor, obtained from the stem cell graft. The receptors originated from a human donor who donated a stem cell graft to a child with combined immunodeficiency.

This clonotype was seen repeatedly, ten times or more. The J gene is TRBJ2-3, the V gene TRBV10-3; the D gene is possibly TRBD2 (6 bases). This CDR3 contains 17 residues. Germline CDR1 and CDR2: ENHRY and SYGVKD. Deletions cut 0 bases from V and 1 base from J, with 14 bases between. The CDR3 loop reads CAISESARPSGTDTQYF. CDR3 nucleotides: TGTGCCATCAGTGAGTCCGCCCGCCCTAGCGGCACAGATACGCAGTATTTT.

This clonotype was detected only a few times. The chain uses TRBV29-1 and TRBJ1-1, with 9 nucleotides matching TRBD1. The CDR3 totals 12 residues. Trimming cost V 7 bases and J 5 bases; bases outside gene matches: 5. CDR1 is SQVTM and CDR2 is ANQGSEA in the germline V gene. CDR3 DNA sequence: TGCAGCGGGACAGGGGAGAAGACTGAAGCTTTCTTT. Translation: CSGTGEKTEAFF.

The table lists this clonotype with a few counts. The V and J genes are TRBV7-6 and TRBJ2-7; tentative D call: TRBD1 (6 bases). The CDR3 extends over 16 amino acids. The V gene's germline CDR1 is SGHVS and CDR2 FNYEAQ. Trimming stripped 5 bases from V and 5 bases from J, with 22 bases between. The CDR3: CASSARVLQGSDEQYF. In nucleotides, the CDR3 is TGTGCCAGCAGCGCCCGGGTGCTACAGGGCTCGGACGAGCAGTACTTC.

CDR3 nucleotide sequence: TGTGCCAGCAGTTTGAACACCGGGAGGGCCGGTGAGCAGTTCTTC. Translated: CASSLNTGRAGEQFF. The chain combines TRBV12-3 or TRBV12-4 with TRBJ2-1; 8 bases are a match to TRBD2. The ends lost 3 bases at V and 9 bases at J; junction bases unmatched: 10. The CDR3 extends over 15 amino acids.

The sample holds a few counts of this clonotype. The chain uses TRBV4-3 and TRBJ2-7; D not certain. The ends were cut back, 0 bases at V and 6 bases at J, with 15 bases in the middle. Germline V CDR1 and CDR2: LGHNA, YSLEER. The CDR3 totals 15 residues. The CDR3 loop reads CASSQDFIGRLEQYF. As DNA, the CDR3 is TGCGCCAGCAGCCAAGATTTCATCGGCCGTCTCGAGCAGTACTTC.

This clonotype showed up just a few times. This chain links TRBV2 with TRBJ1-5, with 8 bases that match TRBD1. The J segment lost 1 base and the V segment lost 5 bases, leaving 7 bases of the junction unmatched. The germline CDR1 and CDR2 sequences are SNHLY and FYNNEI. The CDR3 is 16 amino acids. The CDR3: CASSQQGGRSNQPQHF. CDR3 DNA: TGTGCCAGCAGTCAACAGGGGGGGAGAAGCAATCAGCCCCAGCATTTT. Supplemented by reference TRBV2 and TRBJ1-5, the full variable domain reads EPEVTQTPSHQVTQMGQEVILRCVPISNHLYFYWYRQILGQKVEFLVSFYNNEISEKSEIFDDQFSVERPDGSNFTLKIRSTKLEDSAMYFCASSQQGGRSNQPQHFGDGTRLSIL.

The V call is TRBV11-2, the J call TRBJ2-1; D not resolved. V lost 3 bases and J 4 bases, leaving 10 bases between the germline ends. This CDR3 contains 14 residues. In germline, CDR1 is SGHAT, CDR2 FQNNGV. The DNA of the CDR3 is TGTGCCAGCAGCTTGAACCGGCGGTACAATGAGCAGTTCTTC. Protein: CASSLNRRYNEQFF.

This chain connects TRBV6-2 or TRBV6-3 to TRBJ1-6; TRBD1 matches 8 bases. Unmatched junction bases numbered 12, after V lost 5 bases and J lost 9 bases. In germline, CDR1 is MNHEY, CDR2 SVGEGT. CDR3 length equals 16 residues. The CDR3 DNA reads TGTGCCAGCAGTCTATTCTCGTCAGGGGGCATTTCACCCCTCCACTTT. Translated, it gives CASSLFSSGGISPLHF.

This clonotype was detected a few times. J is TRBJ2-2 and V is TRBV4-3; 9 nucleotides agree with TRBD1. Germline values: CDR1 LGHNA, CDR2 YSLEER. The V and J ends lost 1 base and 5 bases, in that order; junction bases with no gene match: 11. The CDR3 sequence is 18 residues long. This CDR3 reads CASSQGLTGGANTGELFF. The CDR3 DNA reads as TGCGCCAGCAGCCAAGGACTCACAGGGGGCGCAAATACCGGGGAGCTGTTTTTT.

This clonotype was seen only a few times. DNA of the CDR3: TGCAGTGCTACAAGACATTTTCCCCTTCAAGAGACCCAGTACTTC. Its protein is CSATRHFPLQETQYF. The chain joins TRBV20-1 to TRBJ2-5; D gene ambiguous. V was clipped by 4 bases and J by 2 bases, with 17 bases between them. The CDR3 spans 15 residues. Germline assignment: CDR1 DFQATT and CDR2 SNEGSKA (reference sequence).

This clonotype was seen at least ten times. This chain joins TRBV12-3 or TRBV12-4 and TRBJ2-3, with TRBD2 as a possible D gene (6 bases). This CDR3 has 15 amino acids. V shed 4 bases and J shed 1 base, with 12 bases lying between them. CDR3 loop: CASSWVEGGTDTQYF. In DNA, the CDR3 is TGTGCCAGCAGTTGGGTGGAGGGAGGCACAGATACGCAGTATTTT.

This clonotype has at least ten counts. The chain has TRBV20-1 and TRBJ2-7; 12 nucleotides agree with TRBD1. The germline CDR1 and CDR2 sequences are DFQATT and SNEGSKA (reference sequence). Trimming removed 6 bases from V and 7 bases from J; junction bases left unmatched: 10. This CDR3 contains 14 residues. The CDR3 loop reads CSAPKGQGAGEQYF. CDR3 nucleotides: TGCAGTGCGCCCAAGGGACAGGGGGCGGGGGAGCAGTACTTC.

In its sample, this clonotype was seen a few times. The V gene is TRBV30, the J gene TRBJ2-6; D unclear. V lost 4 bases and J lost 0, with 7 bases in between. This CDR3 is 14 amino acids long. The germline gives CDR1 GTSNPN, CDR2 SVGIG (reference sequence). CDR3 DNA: TGTGCCTGGACCCAGTACTCTGGGGCCAACGTCCTGACTTTC. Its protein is CAWTQYSGANVLTF.

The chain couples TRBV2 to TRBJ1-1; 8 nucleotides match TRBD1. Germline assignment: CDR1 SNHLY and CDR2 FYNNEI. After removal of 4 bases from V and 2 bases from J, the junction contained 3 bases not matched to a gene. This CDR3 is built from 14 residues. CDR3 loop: CASSVDRVNTEAFF. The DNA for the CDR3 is TGTGCCAGCAGTGTGGACAGGGTTAACACTGAAGCTTTCTTT.

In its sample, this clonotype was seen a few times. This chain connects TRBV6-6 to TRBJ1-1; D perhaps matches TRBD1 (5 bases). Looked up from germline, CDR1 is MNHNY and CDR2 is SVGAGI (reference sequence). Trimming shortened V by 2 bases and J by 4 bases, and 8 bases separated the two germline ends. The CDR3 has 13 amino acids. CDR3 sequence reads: CASSYAGTTEAFF. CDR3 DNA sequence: TGTGCCAGCAGTTACGCGGGGACCACTGAAGCTTTCTTT.

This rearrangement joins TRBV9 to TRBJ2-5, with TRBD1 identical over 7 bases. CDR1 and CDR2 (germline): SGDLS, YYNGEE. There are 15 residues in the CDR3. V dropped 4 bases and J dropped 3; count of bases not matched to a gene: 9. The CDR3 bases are TGTGCCAGCAGCCCCGGACAGGCGCCTAAAGAGACCCAGTACTTC. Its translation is CASSPGQAPKETQYF.

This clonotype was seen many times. CDR3 nucleotides: TGTGCCAGCAGCGGATTCCTGCCCACAGATACGCAGTATTTT. Its protein is CASSGFLPTDTQYF. The chain links TRBV7-9 to TRBJ2-3; D gene uncertain. The CDR3 sequence is 14 residues long. V was pared by 5 bases and J by 2 bases, with 11 bases between. CDR1 is SEHNR and CDR2 is FQNEAQ in the germline V gene (reference sequence).

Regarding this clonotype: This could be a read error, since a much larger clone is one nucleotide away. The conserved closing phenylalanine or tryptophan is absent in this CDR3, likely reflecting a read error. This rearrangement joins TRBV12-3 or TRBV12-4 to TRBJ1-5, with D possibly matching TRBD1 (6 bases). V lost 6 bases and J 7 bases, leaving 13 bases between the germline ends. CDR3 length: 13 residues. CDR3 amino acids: CASRQGFRQPQHC. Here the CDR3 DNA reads TGTGCCAGCAGACAGGGTTTCAGGCAGCCCCAGCATTGT.

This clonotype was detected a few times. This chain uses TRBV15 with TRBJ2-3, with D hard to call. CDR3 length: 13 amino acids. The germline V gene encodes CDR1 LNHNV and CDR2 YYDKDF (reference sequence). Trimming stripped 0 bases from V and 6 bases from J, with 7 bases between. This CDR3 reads CATSRDMGDTQYF. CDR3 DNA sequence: TGTGCCACCAGCAGAGATATGGGGGATACGCAGTATTTT.

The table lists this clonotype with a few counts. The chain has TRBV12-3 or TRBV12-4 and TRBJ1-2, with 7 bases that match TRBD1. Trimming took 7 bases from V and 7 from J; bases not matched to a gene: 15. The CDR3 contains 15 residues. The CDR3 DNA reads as TGTGCCAGCACCCCGATGCGACAGGGCCAACTTGGCTACACCTTC. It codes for CASTPMRQGQLGYTF.

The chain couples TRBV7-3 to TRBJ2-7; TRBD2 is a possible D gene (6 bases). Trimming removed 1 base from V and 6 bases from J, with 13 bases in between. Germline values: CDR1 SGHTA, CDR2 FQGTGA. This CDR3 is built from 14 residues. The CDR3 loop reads CASSLMGGSVEQYF. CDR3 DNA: TGTGCCAGCAGCTTAATGGGGGGTAGCGTCGAGCAGTACTTC.

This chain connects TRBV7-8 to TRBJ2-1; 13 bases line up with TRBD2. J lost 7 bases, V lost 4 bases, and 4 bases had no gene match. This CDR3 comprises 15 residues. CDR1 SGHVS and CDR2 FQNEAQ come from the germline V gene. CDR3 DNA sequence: TGTGCCAGCAGCTCTGGGACTAGCGGGATGAATGAGCAGTTCTTC. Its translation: CASSSGTSGMNEQFF.

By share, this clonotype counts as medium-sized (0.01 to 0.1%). The CDR3 loop is CATSDSRDYNEQFF. CDR3 bases: TGTGCCACCAGTGATTCCCGGGACTACAATGAGCAGTTCTTC. V is TRBV24-1 and J is TRBJ2-1, with D tentatively TRBD2 (5 bases). The germline CDR1 and CDR2 sequences are KGHDR and SFDVKD. Trimming left V 2 bases short and J 3 bases short, with 7 bases between. The CDR3 is 14 amino acids.

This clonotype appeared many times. CDR3 bases: TGTGCCACCAGACTGGGGAATGAGCAGTTCTTC. Its translation is CATRLGNEQFF. V is TRBV24-1 and J is TRBJ2-1, with D uncertain. The CDR3 covers 11 residues. Germline V CDR1 and CDR2: KGHDR, SFDVKD. Trimming shortened V by 7 bases and J by 7 bases, and 7 bases separated the two germline ends.

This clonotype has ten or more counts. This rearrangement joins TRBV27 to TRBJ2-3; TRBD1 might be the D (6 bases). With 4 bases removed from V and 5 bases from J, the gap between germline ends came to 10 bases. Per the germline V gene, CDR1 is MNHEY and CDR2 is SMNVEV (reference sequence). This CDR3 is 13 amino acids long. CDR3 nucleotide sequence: TGTGCCAGCAGTTCCAGGGGCTTAGATACGCAGTATTTT. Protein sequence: CASSSRGLDTQYF.

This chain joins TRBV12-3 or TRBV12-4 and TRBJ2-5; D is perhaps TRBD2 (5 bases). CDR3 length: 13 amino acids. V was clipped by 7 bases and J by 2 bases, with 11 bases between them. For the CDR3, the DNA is TGTGCCAGCAAACGGACTCTTCAAGAGACCCAGTACTTC. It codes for CASKRTLQETQYF.

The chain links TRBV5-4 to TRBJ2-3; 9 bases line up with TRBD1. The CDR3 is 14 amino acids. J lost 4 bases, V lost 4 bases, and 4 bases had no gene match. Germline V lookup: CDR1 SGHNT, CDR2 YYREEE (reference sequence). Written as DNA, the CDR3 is TGTGCCAGCAGCCCAAGGACAGGGGCAGATACGCAGTATTTT. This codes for CASSPRTGADTQYF.

The CDR3 is CASSPERGGGDTQYF. The CDR3, as DNA: TGTGCCAGCAGTCCCGAGCGGGGGGGCGGGGATACGCAGTATTTT. V usage is TRBV12-3 or TRBV12-4 and J usage is TRBJ2-3; 10 bases are shared with TRBD2. The CDR3 is 15 residues long. J lost 6 bases, V lost 5 bases, and 8 bases had no gene match.